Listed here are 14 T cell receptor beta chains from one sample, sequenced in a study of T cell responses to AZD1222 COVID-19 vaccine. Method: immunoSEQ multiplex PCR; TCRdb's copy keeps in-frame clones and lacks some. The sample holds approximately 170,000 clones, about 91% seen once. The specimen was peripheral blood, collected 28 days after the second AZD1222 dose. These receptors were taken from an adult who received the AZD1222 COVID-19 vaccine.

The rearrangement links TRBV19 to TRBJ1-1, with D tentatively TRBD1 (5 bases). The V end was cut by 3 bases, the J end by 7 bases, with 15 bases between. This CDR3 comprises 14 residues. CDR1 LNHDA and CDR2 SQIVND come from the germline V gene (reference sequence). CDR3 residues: CASSITTTANEAFF. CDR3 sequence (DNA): TGTGCCAGTAGTATTACTACGACAGCGAATGAAGCTTTCTTT. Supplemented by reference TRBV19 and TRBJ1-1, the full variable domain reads DGGITQSPKYLFRKEGQNVTLSCEQNLNHDAMYWYRQDPGQGLRLIYYSQIVNDFQKGDIAEGYSVSREKKESFPLTVTSAQKNPTAFYLCASSITTTANEAFFGQGTRLTVV.

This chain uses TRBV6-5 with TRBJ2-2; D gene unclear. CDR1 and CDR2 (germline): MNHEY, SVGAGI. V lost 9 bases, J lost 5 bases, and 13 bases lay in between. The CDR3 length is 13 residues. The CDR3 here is CASRTSRTGELFF. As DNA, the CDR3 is TGTGCCAGTCGGACGTCGAGGACCGGGGAGCTGTTTTTT.

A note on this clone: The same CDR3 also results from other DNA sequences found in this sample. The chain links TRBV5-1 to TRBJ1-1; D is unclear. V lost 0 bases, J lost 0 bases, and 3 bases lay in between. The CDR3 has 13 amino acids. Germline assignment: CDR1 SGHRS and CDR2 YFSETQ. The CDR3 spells CASSLGVNTEAFF. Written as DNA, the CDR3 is TGCGCCAGCAGCTTGGGAGTGAACACTGAAGCTTTCTTT.

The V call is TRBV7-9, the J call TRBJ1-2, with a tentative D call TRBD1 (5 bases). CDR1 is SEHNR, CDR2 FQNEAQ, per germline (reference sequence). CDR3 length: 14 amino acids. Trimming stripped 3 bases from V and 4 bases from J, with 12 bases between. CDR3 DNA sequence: TGTGCCAGCAGCTTCACAGGTGCCAGCTATGGCTACACCTTC. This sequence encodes CASSFTGASYGYTF.

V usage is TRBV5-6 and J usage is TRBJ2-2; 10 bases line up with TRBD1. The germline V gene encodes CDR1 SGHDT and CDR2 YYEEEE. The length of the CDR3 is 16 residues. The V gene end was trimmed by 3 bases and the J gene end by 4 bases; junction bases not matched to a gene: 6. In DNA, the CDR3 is TGTGCCAGCAGCTCCGGGACAGGGGATATCACCGGGGAGCTGTTTTTT. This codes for CASSSGTGDITGELFF.

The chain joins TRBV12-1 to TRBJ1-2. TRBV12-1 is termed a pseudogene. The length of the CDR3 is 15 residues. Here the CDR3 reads CASSLRRGSNYGYTF. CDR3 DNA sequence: TGTGCCAGCAGCTTACGTCGGGGCTCTAACTATGGCTACACCTTC.

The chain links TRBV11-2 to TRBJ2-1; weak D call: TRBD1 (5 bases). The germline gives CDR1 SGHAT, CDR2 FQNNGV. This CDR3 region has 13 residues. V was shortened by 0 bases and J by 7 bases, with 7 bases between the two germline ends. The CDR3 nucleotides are TGTGCCAGCAGCTTAGACAGGGATAATGAGCAGTTCTTC. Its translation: CASSLDRDNEQFF.

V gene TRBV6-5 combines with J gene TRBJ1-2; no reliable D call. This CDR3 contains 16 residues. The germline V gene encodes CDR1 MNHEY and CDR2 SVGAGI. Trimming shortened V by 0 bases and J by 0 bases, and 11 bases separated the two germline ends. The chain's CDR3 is CASSYSGFPANYGYTF. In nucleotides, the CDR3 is TGTGCCAGCAGTTACTCGGGGTTCCCTGCTAACTATGGCTACACCTTC.

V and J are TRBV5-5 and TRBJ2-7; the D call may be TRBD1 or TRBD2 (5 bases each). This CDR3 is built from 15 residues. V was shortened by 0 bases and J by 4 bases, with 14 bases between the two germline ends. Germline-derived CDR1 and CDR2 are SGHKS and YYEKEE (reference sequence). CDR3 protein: CASSLEWTGTYEQYF. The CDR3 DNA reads TGTGCCAGCAGCTTGGAGTGGACGGGGACGTACGAGCAGTACTTC.

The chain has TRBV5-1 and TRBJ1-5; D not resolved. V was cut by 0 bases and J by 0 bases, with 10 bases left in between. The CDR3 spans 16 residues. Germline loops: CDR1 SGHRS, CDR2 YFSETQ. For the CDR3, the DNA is TGCGCCAGCAGCTTGGCGCCCCTCTATAGCAATCAGCCCCAGCATTTT. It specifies CASSLAPLYSNQPQHF.

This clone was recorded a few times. The CDR3 is CASSQAPGQWGEKLFF. DNA of the CDR3: TGTGCCAGCAGCCAAGCGCCGGGACAGTGGGGGGAAAAACTGTTTTTT. V usage is TRBV14 and J usage is TRBJ1-4; 7 bases agree with TRBD1. With 1 base clipped from V and 8 bases from J, the junction kept 10 bases outside the gene matches. Germline CDR1 is SGHDN and CDR2 is FVKESK. The CDR3 runs to 16 residues.

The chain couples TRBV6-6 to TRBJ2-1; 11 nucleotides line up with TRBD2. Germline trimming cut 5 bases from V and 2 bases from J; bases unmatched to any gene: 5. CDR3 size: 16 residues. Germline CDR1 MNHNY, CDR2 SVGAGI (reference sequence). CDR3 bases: TGTGCCAGCAGTCGAATAGCGGGGGGGACCTACAATGAGCAGTTCTTC. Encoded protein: CASSRIAGGTYNEQFF.

The CDR3 spells CASSPPHWGSYNEQFF. The CDR3 region has the DNA TGTGCCAGCAGCCCTCCCCATTGGGGCTCCTACAATGAGCAGTTCTTC. The chain joins TRBV11-2 to TRBJ2-1; D call uncertain. The germline V gene encodes CDR1 SGHAT and CDR2 FQNNGV. CDR3 length: 16 amino acids. The V gene lost 5 bases and the J gene lost 0 bases, with 14 bases spanning the gap.

CDR3 protein: CATAPDPSTGELFF. The CDR3 DNA is TGCGCCACCGCTCCCGACCCTAGCACCGGGGAGCTGTTTTTT. The chain recombines TRBV5-1 with TRBJ2-2; D is unclear. The V gene lost 9 bases and the J gene lost 4 bases, with 16 bases spanning the gap. Germline lookup yields CDR1 SGHRS and CDR2 YFSETQ. This CDR3 contains 14 residues.